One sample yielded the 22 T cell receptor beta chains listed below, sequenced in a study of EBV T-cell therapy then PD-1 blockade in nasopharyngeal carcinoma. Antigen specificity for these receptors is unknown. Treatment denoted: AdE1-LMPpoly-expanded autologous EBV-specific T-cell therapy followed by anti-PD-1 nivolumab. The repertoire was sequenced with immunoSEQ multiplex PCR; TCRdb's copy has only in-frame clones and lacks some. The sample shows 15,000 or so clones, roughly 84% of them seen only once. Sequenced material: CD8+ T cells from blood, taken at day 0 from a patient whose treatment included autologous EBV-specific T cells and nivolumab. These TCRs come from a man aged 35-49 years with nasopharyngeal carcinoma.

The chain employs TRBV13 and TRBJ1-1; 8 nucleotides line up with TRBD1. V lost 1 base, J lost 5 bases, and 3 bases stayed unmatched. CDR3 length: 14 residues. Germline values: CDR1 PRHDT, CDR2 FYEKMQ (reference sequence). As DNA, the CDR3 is TGTGCCAGCAGCTTAGAGTACAGGGGGACTGAAGCTTTCTTT. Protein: CASSLEYRGTEAFF. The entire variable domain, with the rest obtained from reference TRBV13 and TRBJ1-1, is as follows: AAGVIQSPRHLIKEKRETATLKCYPIPRHDTVYWYQQGPGQDPQFLISFYEKMQSDKGSIPDRFSAQQFSDYHSELNMSSLELGDSALYFCASSLEYRGTEAFFGQGTRLTVV.

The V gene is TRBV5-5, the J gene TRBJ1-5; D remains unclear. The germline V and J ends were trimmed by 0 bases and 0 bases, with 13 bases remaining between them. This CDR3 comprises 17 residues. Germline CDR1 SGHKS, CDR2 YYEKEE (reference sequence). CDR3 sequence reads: CASSLEQPRASNQPQHF. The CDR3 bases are TGTGCCAGCAGCTTGGAACAGCCTAGGGCTAGCAATCAGCCCCAGCATTTT.

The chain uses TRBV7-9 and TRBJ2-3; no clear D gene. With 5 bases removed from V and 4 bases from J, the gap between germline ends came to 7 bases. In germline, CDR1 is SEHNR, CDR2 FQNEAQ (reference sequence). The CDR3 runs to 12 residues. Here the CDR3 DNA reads TGTGCCAGCAGCCCCGCCGCAGATACGCAGTATTTT. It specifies CASSPAADTQYF. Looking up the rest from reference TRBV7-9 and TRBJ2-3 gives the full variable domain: DTGVSQNPRHKITKRGQNVTFRCDPISEHNRLYWYRQTLGQGPEFLTYFQNEAQLEKSRLLSDRFSAERPKGSFSTLEIQRTEQGDSAMYLCASSPAADTQYFGPGTRLTVL.

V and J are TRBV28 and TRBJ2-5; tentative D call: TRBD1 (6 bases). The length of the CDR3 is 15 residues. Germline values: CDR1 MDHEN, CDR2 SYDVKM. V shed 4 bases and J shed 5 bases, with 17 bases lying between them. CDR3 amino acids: CASSSISIRGETQYF. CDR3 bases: TGTGCCAGCAGTTCAATCTCGATTAGGGGGGAGACCCAGTACTTC.

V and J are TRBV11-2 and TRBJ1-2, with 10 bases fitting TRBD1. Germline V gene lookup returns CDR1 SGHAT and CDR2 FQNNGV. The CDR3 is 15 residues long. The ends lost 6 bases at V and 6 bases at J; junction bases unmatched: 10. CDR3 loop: CASSHPDRGRNGYTF. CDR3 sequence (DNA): TGTGCCAGCAGTCATCCCGACAGGGGGCGGAATGGCTACACCTTC.

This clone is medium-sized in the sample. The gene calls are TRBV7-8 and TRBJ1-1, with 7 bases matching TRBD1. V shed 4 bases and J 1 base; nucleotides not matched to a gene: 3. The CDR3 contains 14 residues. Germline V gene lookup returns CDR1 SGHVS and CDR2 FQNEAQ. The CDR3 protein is CASSSGQPNTEAFF. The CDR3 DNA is TGTGCCAGCAGCTCGGGACAGCCGAACACTGAAGCTTTCTTT.

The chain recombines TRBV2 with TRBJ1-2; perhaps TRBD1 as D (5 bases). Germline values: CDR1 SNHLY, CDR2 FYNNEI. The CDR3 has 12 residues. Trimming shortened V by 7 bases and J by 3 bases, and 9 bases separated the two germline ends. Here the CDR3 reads CASMVRDYGYTF. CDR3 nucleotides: TGTGCCAGCATGGTCAGGGACTATGGCTACACCTTC.

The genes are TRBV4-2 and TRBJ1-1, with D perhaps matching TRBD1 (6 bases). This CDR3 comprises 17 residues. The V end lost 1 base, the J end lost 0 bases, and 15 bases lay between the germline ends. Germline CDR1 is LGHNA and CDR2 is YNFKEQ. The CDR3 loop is CASSQGLQGGMNTEAFF. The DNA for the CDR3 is TGTGCCAGCAGCCAAGGTTTACAGGGTGGGATGAACACTGAAGCTTTCTTT.

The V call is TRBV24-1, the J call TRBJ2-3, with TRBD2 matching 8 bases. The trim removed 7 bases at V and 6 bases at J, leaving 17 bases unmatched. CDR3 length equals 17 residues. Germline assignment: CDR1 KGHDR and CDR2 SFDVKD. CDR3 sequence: CATSPTGGVAGSDTQYF. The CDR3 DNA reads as TGTGCCACCAGCCCTACTGGTGGGGTAGCGGGGTCGGATACGCAGTATTTT.

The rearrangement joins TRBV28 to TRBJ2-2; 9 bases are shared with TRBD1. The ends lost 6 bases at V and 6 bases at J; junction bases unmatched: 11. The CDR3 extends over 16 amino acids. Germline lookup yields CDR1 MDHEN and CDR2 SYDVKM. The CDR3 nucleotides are TGTGCCAGCAGACCTTTTGGACAGGGGTTATCCGGGGAGCTGTTTTTT. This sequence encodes CASRPFGQGLSGELFF.

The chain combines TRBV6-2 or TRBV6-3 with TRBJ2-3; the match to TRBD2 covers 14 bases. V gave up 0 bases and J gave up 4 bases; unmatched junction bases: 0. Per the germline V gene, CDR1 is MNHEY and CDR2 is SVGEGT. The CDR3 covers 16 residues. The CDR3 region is CASSYSTSGGADTQYF. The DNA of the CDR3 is TGTGCCAGCAGTTACTCGACTAGCGGGGGGGCAGATACGCAGTATTTT.

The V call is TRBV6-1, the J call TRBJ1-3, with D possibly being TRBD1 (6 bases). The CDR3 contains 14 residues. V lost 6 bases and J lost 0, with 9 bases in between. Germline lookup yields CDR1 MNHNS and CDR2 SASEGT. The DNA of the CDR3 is TGTGCCAGCAGACCGGACAGCTCTGGAAACACCATATATTTT. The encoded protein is CASRPDSSGNTIYF.

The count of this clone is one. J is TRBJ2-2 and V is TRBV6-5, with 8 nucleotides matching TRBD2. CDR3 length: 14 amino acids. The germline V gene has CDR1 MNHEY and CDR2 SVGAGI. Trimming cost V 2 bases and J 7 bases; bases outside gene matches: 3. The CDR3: CASSYPGGLGELFF. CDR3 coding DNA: TGTGCCAGCAGTTACCCGGGGGGGCTCGGGGAGCTGTTTTTT.

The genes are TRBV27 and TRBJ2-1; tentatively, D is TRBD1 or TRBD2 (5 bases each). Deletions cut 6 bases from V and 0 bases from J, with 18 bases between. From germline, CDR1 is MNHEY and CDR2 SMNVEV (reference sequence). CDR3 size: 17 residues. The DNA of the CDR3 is TGTGCCAGCAGGATGGGGGACCCCTCGAGCTCCTACAATGAGCAGTTCTTC. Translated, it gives CASRMGDPSSSYNEQFF.

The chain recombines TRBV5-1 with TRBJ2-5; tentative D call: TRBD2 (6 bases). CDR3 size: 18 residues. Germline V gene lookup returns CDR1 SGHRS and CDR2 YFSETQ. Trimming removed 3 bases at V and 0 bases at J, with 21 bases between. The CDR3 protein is CASSSPDGGASYQETQYF. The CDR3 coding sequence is TGCGCCAGCAGCTCCCCGGATGGCGGGGCCTCGTACCAAGAGACCCAGTACTTC.

This CDR3 reads CASSQTETQYF. DNA for the CDR3: TGCGCCAGCAGCCAAACGGAGACCCAGTACTTC. The chain has TRBV4-1 and TRBJ2-5; D gene uncertain. Germline CDR1 reads MGHRA; CDR2 reads YSYEKL. The CDR3 has 11 amino acids. V was shortened by 2 bases and J by 5 bases, with 3 bases between the two germline ends.

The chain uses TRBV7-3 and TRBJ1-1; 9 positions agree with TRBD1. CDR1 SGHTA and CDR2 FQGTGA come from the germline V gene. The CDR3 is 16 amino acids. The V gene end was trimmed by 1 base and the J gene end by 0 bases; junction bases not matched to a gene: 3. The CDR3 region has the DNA TGTGCCAGCAGCTTAATTCGGACAGGGGTGAACACTGAAGCTTTCTTT. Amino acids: CASSLIRTGVNTEAFF. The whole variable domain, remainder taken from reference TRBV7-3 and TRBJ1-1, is GAGVSQTPSNKVTEKGKYVELRCDPISGHTALYWYRQSLGQGPEFLIYFQGTGAADDSGLPNDRFFAVRPEGSVSTLKIQRTERGDSAVYLCASSLIRTGVNTEAFFGQGTRLTVV.

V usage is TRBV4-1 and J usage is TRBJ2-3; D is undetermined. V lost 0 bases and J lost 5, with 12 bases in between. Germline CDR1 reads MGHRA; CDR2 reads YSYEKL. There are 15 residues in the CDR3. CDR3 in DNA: TGCGCCAGCAGCCAAGACCCTCGCTCGGGAGATACGCAGTATTTT. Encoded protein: CASSQDPRSGDTQYF.

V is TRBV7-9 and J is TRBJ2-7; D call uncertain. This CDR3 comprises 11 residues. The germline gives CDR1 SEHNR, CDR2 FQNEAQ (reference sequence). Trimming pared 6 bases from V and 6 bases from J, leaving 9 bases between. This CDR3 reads CASRSSGEQYF. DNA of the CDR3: TGTGCCAGCAGGTCCTCCGGCGAGCAGTACTTC.

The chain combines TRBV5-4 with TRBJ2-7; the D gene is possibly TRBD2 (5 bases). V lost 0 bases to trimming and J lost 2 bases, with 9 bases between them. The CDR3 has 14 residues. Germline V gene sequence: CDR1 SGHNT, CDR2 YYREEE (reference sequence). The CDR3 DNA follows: TGTGCCAGCAGCTTGGTCGGAGGTCCCTACGAGCAGTACTTC. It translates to CASSLVGGPYEQYF.

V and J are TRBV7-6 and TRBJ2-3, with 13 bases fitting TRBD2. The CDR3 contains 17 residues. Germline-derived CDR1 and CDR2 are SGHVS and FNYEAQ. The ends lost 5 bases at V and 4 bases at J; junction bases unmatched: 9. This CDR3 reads CASSTRTSGGYADTQYF. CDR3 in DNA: TGTGCCAGCAGCACAAGGACTAGCGGGGGATACGCAGATACGCAGTATTTT.

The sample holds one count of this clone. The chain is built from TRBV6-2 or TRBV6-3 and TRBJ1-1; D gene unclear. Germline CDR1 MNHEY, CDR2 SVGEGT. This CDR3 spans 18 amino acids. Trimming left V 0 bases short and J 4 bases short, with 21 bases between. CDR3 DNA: TGTGCCAGCAGTTACTCCGGATCTACTGAACACTGGAGCACTGAAGCTTTCTTT. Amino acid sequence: CASSYSGSTEHWSTEAFF.